The rows below give T cell receptor beta chains drawn from one sample of a study of cytomegalovirus exposure and HLA in healthy donors. The method was immunoSEQ multiplex PCR; TCRdb's version includes in-frame clones alone and lacks a portion of them. The profile covers under 100,000 clones, with about 96% appearing a single time and approximately 1.3% taken by the ten largest. The sequenced sample was PBMCs. The receptors here all came from a woman younger than 30 in good health and CMV-seronegative. The CDR3 runs from the conserved cysteine through the conserved F or W. D genes are given only for firm matches. Rows may omit the clone size; those that give it use once, few, many or a size class.

V: TRBV27; D: TRBD1; J: TRBJ2-7; size: .; CDR3: CASSPGTGGSEQYF; DNA: TGTGCCAGCAGTCCCGGGACAGGGGGTAGCGAGCAGTACTTC
V: TRBV5-1; D: .; J: TRBJ2-2; size: .; CDR3: CASSQSFPGTGELFF; DNA: TGCGCCAGCAGTCAGAGTTTTCCGGGGACCGGGGAGCTGTTTTTT
V: TRBV7-9; D: .; J: TRBJ1-4; size: .; CDR3: CASSLEGAGEKLFF; DNA: TGTGCCAGCAGCTTAGAGGGCGCGGGTGAAAAACTGTTTTTT
V: TRBV28; D: TRBD1; J: TRBJ2-7; size: .; CDR3: CASIGTDLEQYF; DNA: TGTGCCAGCATTGGGACAGACCTCGAGCAGTACTTC
V: TRBV27; D: TRBD2; J: TRBJ2-7; size: .; CDR3: CASSLDGAGGRDEQYF; DNA: TGTGCCAGCAGTTTAGATGGGGCGGGAGGGCGAGACGAGCAGTACTTC
V: TRBV6-5; D: TRBD1; J: TRBJ2-7; size: once; CDR3: CASRGQAQLYEQYF; DNA: TGTGCCAGCAGGGGACAGGCCCAACTCTACGAGCAGTACTTC
V: TRBV7-2; D: .; J: TRBJ1-2; size: .; CDR3: CASSFGTSNPGNYGYTF; DNA: TGTGCCAGCAGCTTTGGGACTTCAAACCCGGGGAACTATGGCTACACCTTC
V: TRBV5-4; D: .; J: TRBJ2-3; size: .; CDR3: CASRGGGPEPALSTDTQYF; DNA: TGTGCCAGCAGGGGCGGGGGCCCCGAGCCCGCGCTTAGCACAGATACGCAGTATTTT
V: TRBV6-5; D: .; J: TRBJ2-7; size: .; CDR3: CARVIGRRSYEQYF; DNA: TGTGCCAGGGTGATAGGGCGGAGGTCCTACGAGCAGTACTTC
V: TRBV15; D: TRBD2; J: TRBJ2-1; size: .; CDR3: CATSKTPGLAGDNEQFF; DNA: TGTGCCACCAGCAAGACACCCGGACTAGCGGGCGACAATGAGCAGTTCTTC
V: TRBV6-6; D: .; J: TRBJ2-5; size: .; CDR3: CASRAGEQETQYF; DNA: TGTGCCAGCAGAGCAGGGGAACAAGAGACCCAGTACTTC
V: TRBV6-5; D: TRBD1; J: TRBJ1-2; size: once; CDR3: CASRYRDRGGGYTF; DNA: TGTGCCAGCAGATACCGGGACAGGGGCGGAGGCTACACCTTC
V: TRBV30; D: .; J: TRBJ2-7; size: .; CDR3: CAWSFTLTRDTKYEQYF; DNA: TGTGCCTGGAGTTTCACCCTTACTAGGGACACAAAGTACGAGCAGTACTTC
V: TRBV19; D: .; J: TRBJ2-7; size: .; CDR3: CASSMEVVAYEQYF; DNA: TGTGCCAGTAGTATGGAGGTAGTAGCCTACGAGCAGTACTTC
V: TRBV15; D: TRBD1; J: TRBJ2-1; size: .; CDR3: CATSRVLGEGAGRQFF; DNA: TGTGCCACCAGCAGAGTTTTGGGTGAGGGGGCCGGAAGGCAGTTCTTC